A selection of T cell receptor beta chains follows, all from one sample in a study of identical twins. TCRdb analysed the 5' RACE reads with MiXCR anew, one entry per CDR3 protein. The repertoire holds around 1.7 million distinct CDR3 sequences, less than 35% seen once, with about 0.25% in the top ten. Sequenced input: cord blood. The receptor source for this set is a newborn girl in good health. Each CDR3 is given with its conserved first and last residue. The D gene is left open where the match is weak. Not all rows give a size; the values are once, few, many and, for expanded clones, a class.

j_call	clone_size	v_call	d_call	cdr3_nt	cdr3_aa
TRBJ2-3	few	TRBV2	TRBD2	TGTGCCAGCAGTGAAGAAGGGAGGGGAGATACGCAGTATTTT	CASSEEGRGDTQYF
TRBJ1-5	.	TRBV29-1	TRBD1	TGCAGCGTGGGACAGCATCAGCCCCAGCATTTT	CSVGQHQPQHF
TRBJ2-3	few	TRBV20-1	TRBD2	TGCAGTGCTAGAGATATGGCGGGAGCCACAGATACGCAGTATTTT	CSARDMAGATDTQYF
TRBJ2-5	few	TRBV28	.	TGTGCCAGCAGTCCCCCCCCGCTACTCCGCTTAGGGCCACAAGAGACCCAGTACTTC	CASSPPPLLRLGPQETQYF
TRBJ2-5	few	TRBV12-3/TRBV12-4	.	TGTGCCAGCAGTTTAGATAGGGGCCACGCGAGGACCCAGTACTTC	CASSLDRGHARTQYF
TRBJ2-5	.	TRBV20-1	.	TGCAGTGCTAGAGATGTTCCCAGGGTGGAGACCCAGTACTTC	CSARDVPRVETQYF
TRBJ2-7	.	TRBV20-1	TRBD1	TGCAGTGCTACCACGGGACAGAACGAGCAGTACTTC	CSATTGQNEQYF
TRBJ2-3	once	TRBV29-1	.	TGCAGCGCTAGGGAACACACAGATACGCAGTATTTT	CSAREHTDTQYF
TRBJ1-1	.	TRBV20-1	.	TGCAGTGCTAGAGATCCGGGGAAGGGGAACACTGAAGCTTTCTTT	CSARDPGKGNTEAFF
TRBJ2-5	.	TRBV20-1	.	TGCAGTGCTAGAGATTGGCAGGGCCAAGAGACCCAGTACTTC	CSARDWQGQETQYF
TRBJ2-7	.	TRBV7-9	TRBD1	TGTGCCAGCAGCCCGGACAGGGCATTCTCCTACGAGCAGTACTTC	CASSPDRAFSYEQYF
TRBJ2-5	.	TRBV20-1	TRBD1	TGCAGTGCTAGTTGGACAGGGGGAGAGACCCAGTACTTC	CSASWTGGETQYF
TRBJ2-3	many	TRBV29-1	.	TGCAGCGTCCACCCAAGACTAGGACGCACAGATACGCAGTATTTT	CSVHPRLGRTDTQYF
TRBJ2-1	.	TRBV3-1	.	TGTGCCAGCAGCCACAGGCAGCCCGGGACGGATGAGCAGTTCTTC	CASSHRQPGTDEQFF
TRBJ2-2	.	TRBV6-5	.	TGTGCCAGCAACACACTAGTGGGCACTGGGGAGCTGTTTTTT	CASNTLVGTGELFF
TRBJ2-1	.	TRBV7-8	.	TGTGCCAGCAGCCTCCGGAGGACCGGATACTATGAGCAGTTCTTC	CASSLRRTGYYEQFF
TRBJ1-2	.	TRBV27	.	TGTGCCAGCAGTTTAAATCCAGGGAACTATGGCTACACCTTC	CASSLNPGNYGYTF
TRBJ2-1	.	TRBV20-1	.	TGCAGTGCTAGAGATTTCCGGAATGAGCAGTTCTTC	CSARDFRNEQFF
TRBJ2-5	few	TRBV3-1	TRBD2	TGTGCCAGCAGCCCACAGAGGCTAGCGGGTTTCCAAGAGACCCAGTACTTC	CASSPQRLAGFQETQYF
TRBJ2-2	.	TRBV28	.	TGTGCCAGCACCCCGGCAACCAGCAACACCGGGGAGCTGTTTTTT	CASTPATSNTGELFF
TRBJ2-7	.	TRBV11-2	.	TGTGCCAGCAGCTCGCTGGCTAGCCCAAGCTACGAGCAGTACTTC	CASSSLASPSYEQYF
TRBJ2-7	few	TRBV7-9	TRBD2	TGTGCCAGCAGCTTAGGGACGCTAGCGGGATCCTACGAGCAGTACTTC	CASSLGTLAGSYEQYF
TRBJ1-2	.	TRBV7-9	TRBD1	TGTGCCAGCAGCTGGGACAGGTTGCTAGACTATGGCTACACCTTC	CASSWDRLLDYGYTF
TRBJ2-3	.	TRBV20-1	TRBD2	TGCAGTGCGAGTATCCCGGGGGGAGATACGCAGTATTTT	CSASIPGGDTQYF
TRBJ2-1	few	TRBV6-5	.	TGTGCCAGCAGTTACCGGCGGGATTTACCCTACAATGAGCAGTTCTTC	CASSYRRDLPYNEQFF
TRBJ2-5	.	TRBV9	TRBD2	TGTGCCAGCAGCGTTGAGACTAGCGGGGAGACCCAGTACTTC	CASSVETSGETQYF
TRBJ2-3	.	TRBV29-1	.	TGCAGCGTCAGAAAGTCCGGGGCTAGCACAGATACGCAGTATTTT	CSVRKSGASTDTQYF
TRBJ2-7	.	TRBV20-1	TRBD1	TGCAGTGCCCGACAGGGGGCCTACAATGAGCAGTACTTC	CSARQGAYNEQYF
TRBJ1-6	.	TRBV13	.	TGTGCCAGCGAATCCCGGAGGCTCGGTTTTAATTCACCCCCCCACTTT	CASESRRLGFNSPPHF
TRBJ1-1	.	TRBV24-1	.	TGTGCCACCAGTGATTTGGGGCAGGGGAGAGCGAACACTGAAGCTTTCTTT	CATSDLGQGRANTEAFF
TRBJ1-6	.	TRBV28	.	TGTGCCAGCAGTTTAAATGGGGGGCTCTATCATTCACCCCTCCACTTT	CASSLNGGLYHSPLHF
TRBJ1-2	few	TRBV6-1	.	TGTGCCAGCGGGGTTGGCTACACCTTC	CASGVGYTF
TRBJ1-2	.	TRBV6-1	.	TGTGCCAGCACCCCTAGTGGCATCAACTATGGCTACACCTTC	CASTPSGINYGYTF
TRBJ2-1	.	TRBV6-2/TRBV6-3	.	TGTGCCAGCAGTTACAGGGAACAGGACTCCTACAATGAGCAGTTCTTC	CASSYREQDSYNEQFF
TRBJ2-5	.	TRBV3-1	.	TGTGCCAGCAGCCAAGCCCCAGTGCAAGAGACCCAGTACTTC	CASSQAPVQETQYF
TRBJ1-4	few	TRBV15	TRBD1	TGTGCCATCAGCAGAGGGGGGACAGGGAGTGAAAAACTGTTTTTT	CAISRGGTGSEKLFF
TRBJ2-1	few	TRBV20-1	TRBD2	TGCAGTGCTAGGCCGCTGGGGAGCGGGAGATACAATGAGCAGTTCTTC	CSARPLGSGRYNEQFF
TRBJ2-5	.	TRBV29-1	.	TGCAGCGTTGCGGGTAGCCGGGAGACCCAGTACTTC	CSVAGSRETQYF
TRBJ1-5	few	TRBV2	TRBD1	TGTGCCAGCAGGCGGGACAGAGTCGGCAATCAGCCCCAGCATTTT	CASRRDRVGNQPQHF
TRBJ2-1	many	TRBV20-1	TRBD2	TGCAGTGCTGGGCGTCCTAGCGGAAACAATGAGCAGTTCTTC	CSAGRPSGNNEQFF
TRBJ2-1	.	TRBV20-1	.	TGCAGTGCTAGGTTCCGGGGGTACAATGAGCAGTTCTTC	CSARFRGYNEQFF
TRBJ1-2	.	TRBV6-5	TRBD1	TGTGCCACCACCGACAGGGAAAACTATGGCTACACCTTC	CATTDRENYGYTF
TRBJ2-7	once	TRBV5-1	.	TGCGCCAGCAGCCCAGGAGGTCAGGTCAATGAGCAGTACTTC	CASSPGGQVNEQYF
TRBJ2-3	few	TRBV7-8	TRBD2	TGTGCCAGCAGCCGCGCCACGACTAGCGGGGGCACAGATACGCAGTATTTT	CASSRATTSGGTDTQYF
TRBJ2-3	.	TRBV24-1	.	TGTGCCACCAGTGACCTATCTCAGGGGCCTGGTGGAGGAACGCAGTATTTT	CATSDLSQGPGGGTQYF
TRBJ2-1	.	TRBV12-3/TRBV12-4	.	TGTGCCAGCAGTTTATTGGGGCCTCTCGCGGATGAGCAGTTCTTC	CASSLLGPLADEQFF
TRBJ2-1	few	TRBV20-1	.	TGCAGTGCTAGAGATGATGAGGGAGAGAACTACAATGAGCAGTTCTTC	CSARDDEGENYNEQFF
TRBJ1-6	few	TRBV6-4	.	TGTGCCAGCAGTGCCGGGACATATAATTCACCCCTCCACTTT	CASSAGTYNSPLHF
TRBJ2-7	.	TRBV2	.	TGTGCCAGCAGGGTAGAGCGGGACGAGCAGTACTTC	CASRVERDEQYF
TRBJ2-3	few	TRBV10-3	TRBD2	TGTGCCATCAGCGGACTAGCCTCAGATACGCAGTATTTT	CAISGLASDTQYF